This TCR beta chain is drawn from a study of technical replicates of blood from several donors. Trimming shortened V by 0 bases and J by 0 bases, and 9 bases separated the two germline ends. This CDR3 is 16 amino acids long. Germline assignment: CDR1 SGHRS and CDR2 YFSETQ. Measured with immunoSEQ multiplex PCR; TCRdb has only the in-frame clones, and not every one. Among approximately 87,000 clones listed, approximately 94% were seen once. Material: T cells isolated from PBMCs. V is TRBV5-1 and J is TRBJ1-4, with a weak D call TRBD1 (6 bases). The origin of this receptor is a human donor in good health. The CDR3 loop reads CASSLGGLTTNEKLFF. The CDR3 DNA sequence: TGCGCCAGCAGCTTGGGGGGGCTGACAACTAATGAAAAACTGTTTTTT.